A selection of T cell receptor beta chains follows, all from one sample in a study of OX40 agonist ivuxolimab in advanced cancers. Data came from immunoSEQ multiplex PCR; TCRdb stores just in-frame clones and leaves some out. The sample includes 40,000 to 60,000 clones, 81% of them seen just once. The sample in question was CD4+ or CD8+ T cells sorted from blood, obtained in a trial of the OX40 agonist ivuxolimab. The receptors shown here come from an adult with an advanced solid tumor such as melanoma, head and neck, liver or kidney cancer. Both conserved end residues are trimmed from each CDR3. D genes are given only for firm matches. Rows may omit the clone size; those that give it use once, few, many or a size class.

>TRBD1|TRBV6-5|12|TRBJ1-1|NA
ASKATGGNTEAF
>TRBD2|TRBV2|12|TRBJ2-7|NA
ASVGLAGAYEQY
>NA|TRBV5-8|10|TRBJ1-2|NA
ASSWYGEGYT
>TRBD2|TRBV10-3|16|TRBJ2-3|NA
AIRRASGRAGSTDTQY
>NA|TRBV2|11|TRBJ2-2|NA
ASSQEGSGELF
>TRBD1|TRBV11-2|13|TRBJ1-1|NA
ASSLLTGTNTEAF
>NA|TRBV7-2|8|TRBJ1-2|NA
VSREPGYT
>NA|TRBV14|11|TRBJ1-2|NA
ASSPRDIISYT
>TRBD2|TRBV6-5|14|TRBJ2-5|NA
ASSYSIAGGSETQY
>TRBD1|TRBV28|10|TRBJ2-7|NA
ASGTGVHEQY
>TRBD1|TRBV2|12|TRBJ1-5|NA
ASSGTGEHQPQH
>NA|TRBV6-5|11|TRBJ2-7|few
ASGQGLTYEQY
>NA|TRBV27|11|TRBJ2-7|NA
ASSFTSPNEQY
>NA|TRBV10-3|13|TRBJ1-1|NA
AISESGSENTEAF
>NA|TRBV6-1|10|TRBJ2-7|NA
ASNLPGYEQY
>TRBD1|TRBV5-1|12|TRBJ1-1|NA
ASSWDRANTEAF
>NA|TRBV6-6|13|TRBJ1-5|NA
ASSYRTVSNQPQH
>NA|TRBV7-2|13|TRBJ1-6|NA
ASSPHVARDSPLH
>NA|TRBV10-2|13|TRBJ1-3|NA
ASSESSRSGNTIY
>TRBD1|TRBV2|12|TRBJ1-1|NA
ASNFDRANTEAF
>TRBD1|TRBV25-1|11|TRBJ2-1|few
ASSRQGANEQF
>NA|TRBV13|13|TRBJ2-7|NA
ASSSDSQVNYEQY
>NA|TRBV7-8|13|TRBJ2-7|NA
ASSLAQGLAYEQY
>NA|TRBV12-5|14|TRBJ1-2|NA
ASGLFPPGGHYGYT
>NA|TRBV7-2|11|TRBJ2-3|NA
ASSLLYTDTQY
>NA|TRBV19|13|TRBJ1-2|NA
ASSIVPRTQEGYT
>TRBD1|TRBV4-1|13|TRBJ1-4|NA
ASSLETGGVEKLF
>TRBD1|TRBV2|12|TRBJ2-7|medium-sized
ASSDGTGVGEQY
>NA|TRBV6-4|12|TRBJ2-2|once
ASQGHPNTGELF
>NA|TRBV10-2|12|TRBJ2-7|NA
ATKESFVSYEQY
>TRBD1|TRBV2|13|TRBJ1-2|NA
ASSQIRDRGSGYT
>TRBD1|TRBV5-1|15|TRBJ1-1|NA
ASSLTGTGASGTEAF
>TRBD2|TRBV7-9|15|TRBJ2-3|NA
ASSLGTSGRAADTQY
>NA|TRBV30|12|TRBJ1-2|few
AWSEGGPNYGYT
>NA|TRBV6-5|11|TRBJ2-3|NA
ASTSGDTDTQY
>TRBD2|TRBV10-3|14|TRBJ2-1|NA
AISEPPSGGYNEQF
>NA|TRBV19|12|TRBJ2-3|NA
ASSIMGSTDTQY
>TRBD2|TRBV5-1|11|TRBJ2-5|NA
ASSWTRSETQY
>NA|TRBV6-5|14|TRBJ2-7|few
ASSYSHAPGSYEQY
>NA|TRBV5-4|13|TRBJ1-1|NA
ASSPASGGRTEAF
>NA|TRBV7-2|9|TRBJ2-7|NA
ASSSYSEQY
>TRBD2|TRBV7-8|14|TRBJ2-7|NA
ASSLAVGTSSYEQY
>NA|TRBV5-1|11|NA|NA
ASQETPGDEQY
>NA|TRBV7-9|12|TRBJ2-1|NA
ASSLELTFNEQF
>NA|TRBV4-1|9|TRBJ2-1|NA
ASSHYNEQF
>TRBD1|TRBV14|13|TRBJ1-2|few
ASSQDRGPLYGYT
>NA|TRBV2|12|TRBJ1-2|NA
ASSEQPTLYGYT
>NA|TRBV29-1|11|TRBJ1-1|NA
SVEDGGNTEAF
>TRBD2|TRBV13|14|TRBJ2-5|NA
ASSFEAGGPTETQY
>TRBD1|TRBV15|13|TRBJ1-2|NA
ATSRGTGTFYGYT
>NA|TRBV6-5|11|TRBJ2-7|NA
ASSPPGRYEQY
>TRBD2|TRBV7-9|12|TRBJ2-7|NA
ASSLPSGSYEQY
>NA|TRBV7-6|17|TRBJ1-4|few
ASSSGQFSMAATNEKLF
>TRBD2|TRBV6-5|12|TRBJ2-1|NA
ASSYSSGGNEQF
>NA|TRBV9|12|TRBJ2-7|NA
ASSVGDLLYEQY